This TCR beta chain stems from a study of cytotoxic CD8 clonotypes in ibrutinib-treated CLL. Study-level background: Once treatment had gone on for a median of about twelve months, range 6 to 36, response samples were drawn.

Roughly 2 micrograms of genomic DNA, which was extracted from cryopreserved PBMCs, served as the material used for the TCR beta libraries. V shed 3 bases and J 5 bases; nucleotides not matched to a gene: 7. Germline CDR1 is SGHNT and CDR2 is YYREEE (reference sequence). The CDR3 contains 14 residues. Data came from immunoSEQ multiplex PCR; TCRdb stores just in-frame clones and leaves some out. The sample shows hundreds of thousands of clones, approximately 75% of them seen only once. Sequences were derived from PBMCs, sampled after 12 months of ibrutinib treatment. The clonotype originates from a human donor with chronic lymphocytic leukemia. The chain couples TRBV5-4 to TRBJ2-7, with TRBD2 identical over 8 bases. CDR3 sequence reads: CASSSPGLGNEQYF. CDR3 DNA sequence: TGTGCCAGCAGCTCCCCGGGACTAGGTAACGAGCAGTACTTC.